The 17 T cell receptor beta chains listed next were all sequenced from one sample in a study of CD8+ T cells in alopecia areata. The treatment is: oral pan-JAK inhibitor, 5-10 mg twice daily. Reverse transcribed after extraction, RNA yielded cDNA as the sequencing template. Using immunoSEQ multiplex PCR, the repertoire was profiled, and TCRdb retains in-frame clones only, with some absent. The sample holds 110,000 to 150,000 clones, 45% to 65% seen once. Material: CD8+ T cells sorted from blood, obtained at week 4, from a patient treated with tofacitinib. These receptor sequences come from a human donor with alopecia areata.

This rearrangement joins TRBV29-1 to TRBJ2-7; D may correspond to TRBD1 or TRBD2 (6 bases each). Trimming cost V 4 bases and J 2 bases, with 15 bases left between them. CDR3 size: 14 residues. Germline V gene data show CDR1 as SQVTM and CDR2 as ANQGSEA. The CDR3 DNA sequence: TGCAGCGTTGCGGGTGGGGGGCCAGCCTACGAGCAGTACTTC. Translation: CSVAGGGPAYEQYF.

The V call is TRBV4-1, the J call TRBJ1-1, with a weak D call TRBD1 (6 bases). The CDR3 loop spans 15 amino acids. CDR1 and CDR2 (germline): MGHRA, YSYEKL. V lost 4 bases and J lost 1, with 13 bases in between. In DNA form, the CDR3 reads TGCGCCAGCAGCCCTCGGGACATCTGGAACACTGAAGCTTTCTTT. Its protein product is CASSPRDIWNTEAFF.

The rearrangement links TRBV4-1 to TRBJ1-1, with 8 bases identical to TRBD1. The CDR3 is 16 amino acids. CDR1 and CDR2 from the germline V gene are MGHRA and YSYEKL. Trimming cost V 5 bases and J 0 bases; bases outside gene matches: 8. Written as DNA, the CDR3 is TGCGCCAGCAGCTTCACAGGGGGAGGGATGAACACTGAAGCTTTCTTT. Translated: CASSFTGGGMNTEAFF.

CDR3 region: CASSLGVRGGLGTEAFF. DNA for the CDR3: TGTGCCAGCAGTTTAGGGGTCCGAGGGGGCTTAGGCACTGAAGCTTTCTTT. The chain recombines TRBV27 with TRBJ1-1; 7 nucleotides line up with TRBD1. Germline V gene sequence: CDR1 MNHEY, CDR2 SMNVEV (reference sequence). With V trimmed by 2 bases and J by 4 bases, 13 bases remained unmatched. The CDR3 has 17 residues.

The CDR3 sequence: CASSKGLNPYEQYF. For the CDR3, the DNA is TGTGCCAGCAGCAAAGGACTGAACCCCTACGAGCAGTACTTC. V and J are TRBV7-9 and TRBJ2-5; D perhaps matches TRBD2 (5 bases). The DNA end is a closer match to TRBJ2-7, so the J assignment may be wrong. This CDR3 spans 14 amino acids. The germline CDR1 and CDR2 sequences are SEHNR and FQNEAQ (reference sequence).

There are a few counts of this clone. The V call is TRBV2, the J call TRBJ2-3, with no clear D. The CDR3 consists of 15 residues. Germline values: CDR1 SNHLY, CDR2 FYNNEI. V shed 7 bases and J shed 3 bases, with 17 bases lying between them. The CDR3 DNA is TGTGCCAGCACCGACAAACAAGGGCGGACAGATACGCAGTATTTT. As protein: CASTDKQGRTDTQYF.

The CDR3 bases are TGTGCCGGATCCTCTACTAGCGGGGGAGAAGAGACCCAGTACTTC. This encodes CAGSSTSGGEETQYF. The chain employs TRBV6-5 and TRBJ2-5, with TRBD2 matching 11 bases. After removal of 11 bases from V and 3 bases from J, the junction contained 11 bases not matched to a gene. In germline, CDR1 is MNHEY, CDR2 SVGAGI. The CDR3 extends over 15 amino acids.

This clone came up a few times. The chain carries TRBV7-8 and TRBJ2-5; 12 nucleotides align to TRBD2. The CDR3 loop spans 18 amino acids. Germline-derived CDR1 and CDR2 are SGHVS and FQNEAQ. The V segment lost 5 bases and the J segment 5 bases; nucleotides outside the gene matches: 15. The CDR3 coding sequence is TGTGCCAGCAGCCTCCGACTAGCGGGGGCCACACGGTGGGAGACCCAGTACTTC. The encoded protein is CASSLRLAGATRWETQYF.

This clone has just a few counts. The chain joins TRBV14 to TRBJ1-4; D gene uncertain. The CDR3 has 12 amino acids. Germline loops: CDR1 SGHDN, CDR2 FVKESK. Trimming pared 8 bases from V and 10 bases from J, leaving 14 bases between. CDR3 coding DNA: TGTGCCAGCTCCTTCTCGGAAGGAAAACTGTTTTTT. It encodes CASSFSEGKLFF.

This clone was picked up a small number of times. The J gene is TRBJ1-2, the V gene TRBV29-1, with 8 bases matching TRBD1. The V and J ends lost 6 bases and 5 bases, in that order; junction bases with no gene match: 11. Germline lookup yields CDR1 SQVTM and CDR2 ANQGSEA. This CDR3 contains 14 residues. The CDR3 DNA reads TGCAGCGTGGCGGCAGGGGGCTCTAGGTATGGCTACACCTTC. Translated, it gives CSVAAGGSRYGYTF.

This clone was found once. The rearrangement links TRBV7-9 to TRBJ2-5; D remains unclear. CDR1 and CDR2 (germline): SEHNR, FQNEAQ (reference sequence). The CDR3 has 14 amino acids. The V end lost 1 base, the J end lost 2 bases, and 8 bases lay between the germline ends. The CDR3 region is CASSLVPDQETQYF. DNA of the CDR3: TGTGCCAGCAGCTTAGTCCCAGATCAAGAGACCCAGTACTTC.

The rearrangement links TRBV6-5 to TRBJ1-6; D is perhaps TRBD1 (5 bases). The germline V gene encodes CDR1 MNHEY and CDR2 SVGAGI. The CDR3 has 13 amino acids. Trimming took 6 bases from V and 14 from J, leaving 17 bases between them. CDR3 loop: CASRSSGTLTLHF. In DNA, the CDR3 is TGTGCCAGCAGGAGCTCCGGGACTCTGACCCTCCACTTT.

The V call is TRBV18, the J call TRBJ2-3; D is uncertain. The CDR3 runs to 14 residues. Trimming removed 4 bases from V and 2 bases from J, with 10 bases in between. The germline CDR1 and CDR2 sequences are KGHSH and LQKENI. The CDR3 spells CASSRKLDTDTQYF. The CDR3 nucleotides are TGTGCCAGCTCACGGAAACTGGACACAGATACGCAGTATTTT.

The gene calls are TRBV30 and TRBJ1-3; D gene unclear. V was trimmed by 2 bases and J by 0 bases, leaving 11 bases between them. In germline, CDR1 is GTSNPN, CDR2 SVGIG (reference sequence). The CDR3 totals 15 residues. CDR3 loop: CAWSLDFGSGNTIYF. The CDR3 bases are TGTGCCTGGAGTTTGGACTTTGGCTCTGGAAACACCATATATTTT.

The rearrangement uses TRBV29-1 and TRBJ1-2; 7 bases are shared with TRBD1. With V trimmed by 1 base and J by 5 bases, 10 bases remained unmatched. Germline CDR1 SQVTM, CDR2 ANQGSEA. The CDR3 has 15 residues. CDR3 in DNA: TGCAGCGTTGAAGGGTTGGCAGGGGGAAGGTATGGCTACACCTTC. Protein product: CSVEGLAGGRYGYTF.

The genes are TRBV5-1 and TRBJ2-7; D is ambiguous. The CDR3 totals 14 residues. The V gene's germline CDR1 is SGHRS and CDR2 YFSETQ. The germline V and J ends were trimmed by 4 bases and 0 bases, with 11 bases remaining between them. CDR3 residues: CASSLIEASYEQYF. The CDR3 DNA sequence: TGCGCCAGCAGCCTGATTGAAGCCTCCTACGAGCAGTACTTC.

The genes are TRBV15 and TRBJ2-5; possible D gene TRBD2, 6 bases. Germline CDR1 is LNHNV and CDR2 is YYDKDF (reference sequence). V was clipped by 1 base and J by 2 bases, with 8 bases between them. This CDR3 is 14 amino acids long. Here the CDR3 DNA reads TGTGCCACCAGCAGAGGTGGAGGGCAAGAGACCCAGTACTTC. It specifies CATSRGGGQETQYF.